The next 29 T cell receptor beta chains were all read from a single sample in a study of T cell repertoires in aging, cancer and after chemotherapy. The template was genomic DNA from peripheral blood, not RNA. A mixed TRB-A/B primer pool amplified rearranged TRB by multiplex touch-down PCR. TCRdb reprocessed the multiplex PCR reads with MiXCR, giving one entry per CDR3 protein. The sample lists about 680 distinct CDR3 sequences; 20% to 25% were seen once. Sequencing was carried out using blood. All receptors come from a human donor with a solid tumor.

This clonotype is deemed large. The V call is TRBV29-1, the J call TRBJ2-3; 9 bases agree with TRBD1. The CDR3 is 15 amino acids. Germline CDR1 is SQVTM and CDR2 is ANQGSEA. V shed 4 bases and J 2 bases; nucleotides not matched to a gene: 7. This CDR3 reads CSVGTGTGITDTQYF. The CDR3 DNA follows: TGCAGCGTTGGTACCGGGACAGGGATCACAGATACGCAGTATTTT.

The sample holds a few counts of this clonotype. V gene TRBV19 combines with J gene TRBJ2-2; D is perhaps TRBD1 (5 bases). CDR1 and CDR2 (germline): LNHDA, SQIVND (reference sequence). The length of the CDR3 is 14 residues. Trimming took off 11 bases at V and 6 bases at J, with 19 bases between the two ends. The CDR3 coding sequence is TGTGCCGGTTCGAGTTTAGGGGCCCCCGGGGAGCTGTTTTTT. Amino acids: CAGSSLGAPGELFF.

This clonotype was observed a handful of times. CDR3 sequence reads: CASKTGRETQYF. DNA of the CDR3: TGTGCCAGCAAAACAGGGAGGGAGACCCAGTACTTC. The J gene is TRBJ2-5, the V gene TRBV6-1; the D gene could be TRBD1 or TRBD2 (6 bases each). Deletions cut 7 bases from V and 5 bases from J, with 11 bases between. Germline V gene sequence: CDR1 MNHNS, CDR2 SASEGT. The CDR3 loop spans 12 amino acids.

Only a few counts were recorded for this clonotype. The rearrangement joins TRBV4-1 to TRBJ1-1; D remains ambiguous. The CDR3 is made up of 16 amino acids. Germline V gives CDR1 MGHRA, CDR2 YSYEKL. Trimming removed 0 bases from V and 0 bases from J, with 11 bases in between. This CDR3 is CASSQESYRMNTEAFF. The CDR3 nucleotides are TGCGCCAGCAGCCAAGAAAGTTACCGAATGAACACTGAAGCTTTCTTT.

This clonotype is large. The chain combines TRBV27 with TRBJ1-1, with D possibly TRBD1 on 5 matching bases. Germline V gene sequence: CDR1 MNHEY, CDR2 SMNVEV (reference sequence). V shed 2 bases and J shed 0 bases, with 7 bases lying between them. The CDR3 length is 14 residues. The CDR3 coding sequence is TGTGCCAGCAGTTTAGGACACGTGAACACTGAAGCTTTCTTT. Encoded protein: CASSLGHVNTEAFF.

This clonotype is classed as large. The junction departs from the called germline gene at one end, perhaps through a read error. The chain recombines TRBV6-5 with TRBJ1-1; no clear D. This CDR3 is built from 11 residues. Germline values: CDR1 MNHEY, CDR2 SVGAGI. The CDR3 nucleotides read TGTGCCAGCAGTTACTCTTCGACGCTTACCTTT. Translation: CASSYSSTLTF.

With respect to this clonotype: A much larger clone differs from this one at a single base, so this may be a read error. The final CDR3 position lacks the conserved phenylalanine or tryptophan, pointing to a likely read error. The CDR3 spells CASSPGGTSTDTQYL. For the CDR3, the DNA is TGTGCCAGCAGTCCCGGGGGGACTAGCACAGATACGCAGTATTTG. The chain carries TRBV7-2 and TRBJ2-3; TRBD2 matches at 7 bases. The CDR3 sequence is 15 residues long. Losses at the gene ends were 6 bases for V and 0 bases for J; bases not matched to a gene: 6. Germline assignment: CDR1 SGHTA and CDR2 FQGNSA.

There are a few counts of this clonotype. The rearrangement joins TRBV5-1 to TRBJ2-1; D is perhaps TRBD2 (6 bases). CDR1 is SGHRS, CDR2 YFSETQ, per germline. This CDR3 is 15 amino acids long. Deletions cut 4 bases from V and 6 bases from J, with 17 bases between. The CDR3 bases are TGCGCCAGCAGCCCTCAGCCGGGTAGCGGCAATGAGCAGTTCTTC. Its translation is CASSPQPGSGNEQFF.

By share, this clonotype ranks as large. The chain carries TRBV20-1 and TRBJ2-7, with TRBD1 matching 7 bases. After removal of 6 bases from V and 6 bases from J, the junction contained 8 bases not matched to a gene. Per germline, CDR1 DFQATT and CDR2 SNEGSKA (reference sequence). This CDR3 has 12 residues. The CDR3 sequence is CSAQRAGGEQYF. In nucleotides, the CDR3 is TGCAGTGCCCAACGGGCAGGGGGCGAGCAGTACTTC.

By share of the sample, this clonotype is large. The chain combines TRBV7-9 with TRBJ1-4; 10 nucleotides align to TRBD1. CDR1 is SEHNR and CDR2 is FQNEAQ in the germline V gene (reference sequence). The V gene end was trimmed by 3 bases and the J gene end by 2 bases; junction bases not matched to a gene: 18. The CDR3 is 21 amino acids. The CDR3 sequence: CASSFNPGTGVIRATNEKLFF. CDR3 DNA sequence: TGTGCCAGCAGCTTCAACCCCGGGACAGGGGTGATTAGGGCGACTAATGAAAAACTGTTTTTT. The full variable domain, its missing parts supplied by reference TRBV7-9 and TRBJ1-4, is DTGVSQNPRHKITKRGQNVTFRCDPISEHNRLYWYRQTLGQGPEFLTYFQNEAQLEKSRLLSDRFSAERPKGSFSTLEIQRTEQGDSAMYLCASSFNPGTGVIRATNEKLFFGSGTQLSVL.

This rearrangement joins TRBV6-4 to TRBJ2-3, with a possible D match to TRBD2 (6 bases). Germline V gives CDR1 MRHNA, CDR2 SNTAGT. The ends were cut back, 3 bases at V and 4 bases at J, with 17 bases in the middle. CDR3 length equals 16 residues. The CDR3 is CASSEAAGSPPDTQYF. The CDR3 nucleotides are TGTGCCAGCAGTGAAGCGGCGGGGAGCCCCCCAGATACGCAGTATTTT.

Concerning this clonotype itself: The missing conserved phenylalanine or tryptophan at the end of this CDR3 makes a read error likely. The chain recombines TRBV5-1 with TRBJ2-1; D uncertain. V was cut by 5 bases and J by 9 bases, with 18 bases left in between. Germline V gives CDR1 SGHRS, CDR2 YFSETQ. CDR3 size: 14 residues. The chain's CDR3 is CASSDASGTTEQFL. The CDR3 nucleotides read TGCGCCAGCAGTGATGCTAGTGGCACCACTGAGCAGTTCTTG.

This clonotype is judged large. The chain has TRBV29-1 and TRBJ2-2; 7 bases align to TRBD1. V trimming: 6 bases; J trimming: 7 bases; junction bases outside the gene matches: 8. The germline V gene encodes CDR1 SQVTM and CDR2 ANQGSEA. The CDR3 is 13 amino acids. CDR3 region: CSVRQGWDGELFF. CDR3 DNA: TGCAGCGTCAGACAGGGTTGGGACGGGGAGCTGTTTTTT.

This chain joins TRBV7-2 and TRBJ1-1; the D gene is possibly TRBD1 (5 bases). Between the trimmed V and J ends, which lost 1 base and 0 bases, there was a span of 18 bases. Germline V gene sequence: CDR1 SGHTA, CDR2 FQGNSA. This CDR3 region has 18 residues. The DNA for the CDR3 is TGTGCCAGCAGCTTAGGGGTCGGCAGGGCCGCCATGAACACTGAAGCTTTCTTT. It encodes CASSLGVGRAAMNTEAFF.

By sample fraction, this clonotype is large. The CDR3: CAWSVDRALAYEQYF. The CDR3 DNA reads TGTGCCTGGAGTGTCGATAGGGCCCTCGCCTACGAGCAGTACTTC. The J gene is TRBJ2-7, the V gene TRBV30; no reliable D call. V was shortened by 0 bases and J by 2 bases, with 14 bases between the two germline ends. Per germline, CDR1 GTSNPN and CDR2 SVGIG (reference sequence). This CDR3 has 15 residues.

V gene TRBV5-1 combines with J gene TRBJ2-7; TRBD1 agrees at 11 bases. The CDR3 totals 14 residues. Trimming at V came to 0 bases and at J to 5 bases, leaving 1 base not matched to a gene. Germline V gene data show CDR1 as SGHRS and CDR2 as YFSETQ. CDR3 protein: CASSLVDRGHEQYF. The DNA for the CDR3 is TGCGCCAGCAGCTTGGTGGACAGGGGGCACGAGCAGTACTTC.

This clonotype was observed a handful of times. The chain joins TRBV18 to TRBJ1-5, with D unclear. V lost 2 bases and J 4 bases, leaving 6 bases between the germline ends. Germline CDR1 is KGHSH and CDR2 is LQKENI. The CDR3 extends over 13 amino acids. CDR3 sequence reads: CASSPDRNQPQHF. For the CDR3, the DNA is TGTGCCAGCTCACCAGATCGGAATCAGCCCCAGCATTTT.

The CDR3 region has the DNA TGTGCCAGCAGCTTGGCCCCGACAGGGGGGAACTATGGCTACACCTTC. This sequence encodes CASSLAPTGGNYGYTF. The J gene is TRBJ1-2, the V gene TRBV7-3, with 9 positions matching TRBD1. This CDR3 has 16 residues. The germline CDR1 and CDR2 sequences are SGHTA and FQGTGA. V gave up 3 bases and J gave up 2 bases; unmatched junction bases: 7. Looking up the rest from reference TRBV7-3 and TRBJ1-2 gives the full variable domain: GAGVSQTPSNKVTEKGKYVELRCDPISGHTALYWYRQSLGQGPEFLIYFQGTGAADDSGLPNDRFFAVRPEGSVSTLKIQRTERGDSAVYLCASSLAPTGGNYGYTFGSGTRLTVV.

The V gene is TRBV28, the J gene TRBJ1-2; the D is unclear. The germline V gene encodes CDR1 MDHEN and CDR2 SYDVKM. CDR3 size: 13 residues. Between the trimmed V and J ends, which lost 8 bases and 5 bases, there was a span of 15 bases. The CDR3 region is CASSPSSLYGYTF. As DNA, the CDR3 is TGTGCCAGCTCCCCAAGCAGCCTGTATGGCTACACCTTC.

The rearrangement uses TRBV9 and TRBJ2-7; no clear D. Per the germline V gene, CDR1 is SGDLS and CDR2 is YYNGEE. Trimming took off 0 bases at V and 3 bases at J, with 10 bases between the two ends. This CDR3 is built from 14 residues. CDR3 DNA: TGTGCCAGCAGCGTAGGGCGAGGAAGCTACGAGCAGTACTTC. Amino acids: CASSVGRGSYEQYF.

The chain is built from TRBV12-3 or TRBV12-4 and TRBJ1-4, with D possibly matching TRBD1 (5 bases). The CDR3 is 18 residues long. Trimming removed 2 bases from V and 3 bases from J, with 19 bases in between. The CDR3 sequence is CASSLTVVAGTANEKLFF. The CDR3 bases are TGTGCCAGCAGTTTAACGGTCGTCGCAGGGACCGCTAATGAAAAACTGTTTTTT.

About this clonotype itself: This sequence may be a read error, since a much larger clone differs from it by one base. The chain employs TRBV5-1 and TRBJ1-3; 7 nucleotides line up with TRBD1. CDR3 length: 16 residues. Germline V gives CDR1 SGHRS, CDR2 YFSETQ. Written as DNA, the CDR3 is TGTGCCAGAAGCGTCCGGGACAGATTCTCTGGAAACACCATATATTTT. This codes for CARSVRDRFSGNTIYF.

The chain links TRBV30 to TRBJ1-2; TRBD1 is a possible D gene (6 bases). The CDR3 has 12 residues. Germline CDR1 and CDR2: GTSNPN and SVGIG (reference sequence). Trimming removed 5 bases at V and 8 bases at J, with 15 bases between. The CDR3 loop is CAWDNRVHGYTF. Written as DNA, the CDR3 is TGTGCCTGGGACAACAGGGTTCACGGCTACACCTTC.

The chain joins TRBV7-3 to TRBJ2-1; TRBD1 matches 10 bases. The CDR3 is 14 amino acids. The germline V gene encodes CDR1 SGHTA and CDR2 FQGTGA. V lost 4 bases, J lost 8 bases, and 5 bases stayed unmatched. The CDR3 reads CASSSGTGADEQFF. CDR3 DNA: TGTGCCAGCAGCTCCGGGACAGGGGCAGATGAGCAGTTCTTC. The whole variable domain, remainder taken from reference TRBV7-3 and TRBJ2-1, is GAGVSQTPSNKVTEKGKYVELRCDPISGHTALYWYRQSLGQGPEFLIYFQGTGAADDSGLPNDRFFAVRPEGSVSTLKIQRTERGDSAVYLCASSSGTGADEQFFGPGTRLTVL.

For this clonotype: A read error may explain this, as a much larger clone is one base away. The chain carries TRBV20-1 and TRBJ2-7; D may correspond to TRBD1 or TRBD2 (5 bases each). V was pared by 6 bases and J by 3 bases, with 21 bases between. The CDR3 runs 15 residues. Per the germline V gene, CDR1 is DFQATT and CDR2 is SNEGSKA (reference sequence). CDR3 coding DNA: TGCAGTGCCGGCCGAGCCGGGGCTACTAGCTACGAGCAGTACTTC. Translating gives CSAGRAGATSYEQYF.

The V call is TRBV12-3 or TRBV12-4, the J call TRBJ2-3; TRBD2 agrees at 9 bases. This CDR3 is built from 15 residues. The V and J ends lost 6 bases and 2 bases, in that order; junction bases with no gene match: 6. CDR3 in amino acids: CASRISGGFTDTQYF. CDR3 sequence (DNA): TGTGCCAGCAGGATTAGCGGGGGATTCACAGATACGCAGTATTTT.

This clonotype is labeled as medium-sized (0.01 to 0.1%). The chain is built from TRBV6-1 and TRBJ2-6; 10 nucleotides line up with TRBD1. Germline CDR1 MNHNS, CDR2 SASEGT. The CDR3 extends over 16 amino acids. The J segment lost 1 base and the V segment lost 5 bases, leaving 2 bases of the junction unmatched. CDR3 sequence: CASSQGQGSGANVLTF. CDR3 in DNA: TGTGCCAGCAGTCAGGGACAGGGGTCTGGGGCCAACGTCCTGACTTTC.

By share, this clonotype counts as large (0.1 to 1%). The rearrangement uses TRBV30 and TRBJ1-6; the D is unclear. This CDR3 comprises 14 residues. V lost 4 bases, J lost 0 bases, and 7 bases lay in between. CDR1 GTSNPN and CDR2 SVGIG come from the germline V gene (reference sequence). As DNA, the CDR3 is TGTGCCTGGACCGGGGTCTCCTATAATTCACCCCTCCACTTT. Protein: CAWTGVSYNSPLHF.

This clonotype was found a few times. V usage is TRBV6-1 and J usage is TRBJ1-4; no clear D. This CDR3 contains 15 residues. The V gene's germline CDR1 is MNHNS and CDR2 SASEGT. Trimming took 6 bases from V and 2 from J, leaving 13 bases between them. CDR3 bases: TGTGCCAGCAGACCCACCCACGGGACTAATGAAAAACTGTTTTTT. Its translation: CASRPTHGTNEKLFF.